What follows are 16 T cell receptor beta chains derived from one specimen sequenced in a study of Ad26.COV2.S vaccination and SARS-CoV-2 variants. Described treatment: some 20 received Ad26.COV2.S at low or high dose, single or two shots; roughly 5 received placebo; per-sample allocation not given. The samples were gathered on day 63 after the first injection of vaccine or placebo. Libraries were prepared by immunoSEQ multiplex PCR; TCRdb keeps only in-frame clonotypes and omits some of them. The sample holds 300,000 to 400,000 clones; 85% to 90% are singletons and the top ten take more than 1.5%. Specimen: peripheral blood, collected in a trial of Ad26.COV2.S vaccine versus placebo. All receptors come from a person aged 18 to 65 who received the Ad26.COV2.S COVID-19 vaccine or a placebo.

The CDR3 nucleotides are TGTGCCTGGAAACCTTTTGGGGGCAATCAGCCCCAGCATTTT. It translates to CAWKPFGGNQPQHF. The chain employs TRBV30 and TRBJ1-5, with D uncertain. V was trimmed by 4 bases and J by 2 bases, leaving 12 bases between them. The CDR3 runs 14 residues. The germline V gene has CDR1 GTSNPN and CDR2 SVGIG (reference sequence).

CDR3 nucleotides: TGTGCCATCAGTAAATCAGGGAGCCCTTACTATGGCTACACCTTC. Residues: CAISKSGSPYYGYTF. The chain recombines TRBV10-3 with TRBJ1-2, with TRBD1 as a possible D gene (5 bases). The CDR3 is made up of 15 amino acids. CDR1 and CDR2 (germline): ENHRY, SYGVKD. Between the trimmed V and J ends, which lost 5 bases and 3 bases, there was a span of 16 bases.

The chain employs TRBV28 and TRBJ1-3; D is ambiguous. The CDR3 extends over 16 amino acids. V lost 1 base and J 0 bases, leaving 10 bases between the germline ends. CDR1 MDHEN and CDR2 SYDVKM come from the germline V gene. In DNA, the CDR3 is TGTGCCAGCAGTTTATTGAGTCCTGGCTCTGGAAACACCATATATTTT. Amino acids: CASSLLSPGSGNTIYF. The whole variable domain, filled in from reference TRBV28 and TRBJ1-3, reads DVKVTQSSRYLVKRTGEKVFLECVQDMDHENMFWYRQDPGLGLRLIYFSYDVKMKEKGDIPEGYSVSREKKERFSLILESASTNQTSMYLCASSLLSPGSGNTIYFGEGSWLTVV.

This chain uses TRBV6-5 with TRBJ2-7; 7 nucleotides agree with TRBD1. Trimming cost V 4 bases and J 6 bases; bases outside gene matches: 9. Germline V gene data show CDR1 as MNHEY and CDR2 as SVGAGI. This CDR3 comprises 14 residues. CDR3 amino acids: CASSSVTGRGEQYF. The CDR3 DNA sequence: TGTGCCAGCAGTTCAGTGACAGGGAGAGGCGAGCAGTACTTC.

CDR3 bases: TGTGCCAGTAGTATAGCGGGGTTGGGACTAGCGGGGGCAAGTCGGCAAGAGACCCAGTACTTC. This sequence encodes CASSIAGLGLAGASRQETQYF. The rearrangement uses TRBV19 and TRBJ2-5, with 14 bases aligning to TRBD2. Germline V CDR1 and CDR2: LNHDA, SQIVND (reference sequence). The CDR3 totals 21 residues. V lost 1 base, J lost 2 bases, and 15 bases stayed unmatched.

The chain recombines TRBV27 with TRBJ2-7; D ambiguous. The CDR3 is 14 residues long. V shed 3 bases and J shed 4 bases, with 13 bases lying between them. The V gene's germline CDR1 is MNHEY and CDR2 SMNVEV (reference sequence). This chain's CDR3 is CASSFATMGYEQYF. In nucleotides, the CDR3 is TGTGCCAGCAGTTTCGCGACGATGGGGTACGAGCAGTACTTC.

The chain carries TRBV19 and TRBJ2-5, with D perhaps matching TRBD2 (6 bases). The CDR3 has 14 amino acids. The V gene lost 3 bases and the J gene lost 5 bases, with 13 bases spanning the gap. Germline-derived CDR1 and CDR2 are LNHDA and SQIVND (reference sequence). CDR3 nucleotide sequence: TGTGCCAGTAGTATGCGGCAGGGACTGGAGACCCAGTACTTC. Translated: CASSMRQGLETQYF.

The rearrangement joins TRBV6-5 to TRBJ1-1, with no clear D. Germline V gene data show CDR1 as MNHEY and CDR2 as SVGAGI. This CDR3 has 13 residues. Trimming removed 5 bases from V and 6 bases from J, with 13 bases in between. Here the CDR3 DNA reads TGTGCCAGCAGTCTTCTAGACGGAGCTGAAGCTTTCTTT. Translation: CASSLLDGAEAFF.

The V gene is TRBV2, the J gene TRBJ2-3, with 11 bases that match TRBD2. The CDR3 totals 17 residues. Looked up from germline, CDR1 is SNHLY and CDR2 is FYNNEI. V shed 6 bases and J 12 bases; nucleotides not matched to a gene: 20. The DNA for the CDR3 is TGTGCCAGCAGAGGGCTAGCGGGGGGCTCCCGGGGTATTGCCCAGTATTTT. Amino acids: CASRGLAGGSRGIAQYF.

This clone came up once. The chain has TRBV28 and TRBJ2-7; the D is unclear. Trimming stripped 4 bases from V and 0 bases from J, with 7 bases between. Germline loops: CDR1 MDHEN, CDR2 SYDVKM. The CDR3 runs to 13 residues. The chain's CDR3 is CASSSGDSYEQYF. Here the CDR3 DNA reads TGTGCCAGCAGTTCTGGAGACTCCTACGAGCAGTACTTC.

This chain connects TRBV11-1 to TRBJ2-5, with a tentative D call TRBD1 (6 bases). V was clipped by 4 bases and J by 5 bases, with 14 bases between them. The CDR3 covers 14 residues. The germline CDR1 and CDR2 sequences are SGHAT and FQDESV (reference sequence). CDR3 DNA: TGTGCCAGCAGCTCCGGACAGCCTGGGGAGACCCAGTACTTC. Its translation is CASSSGQPGETQYF.

V and J are TRBV7-3 and TRBJ2-3; no clear D. The CDR3 spans 13 residues. Trimming removed 1 base from V and 11 bases from J, with 13 bases in between. Germline values: CDR1 SGHTA, CDR2 FQGTGA. CDR3 sequence: CASSLSTASVQYF. Written as DNA, the CDR3 is TGTGCCAGCAGCTTAAGTACAGCGAGCGTGCAGTATTTT.

This chain connects TRBV10-2 to TRBJ1-2; TRBD1 might be the D (5 bases). CDR3 length equals 12 residues. The germline V and J ends were trimmed by 6 bases and 7 bases, with 12 bases remaining between them. Germline V lookup: CDR1 WSHSY, CDR2 SAAADI. The CDR3 protein is CASRPGAGGYTF. The CDR3 DNA sequence: TGCGCCAGCAGGCCCGGGGCAGGTGGCTACACCTTC.

The chain is built from TRBV5-5 and TRBJ1-5; D may be TRBD1 (5 bases). Trimming took off 1 base at V and 3 bases at J, with 11 bases between the two ends. Germline values: CDR1 SGHKS, CDR2 YYEKEE (reference sequence). This CDR3 is built from 15 residues. The CDR3 sequence: CASSLLTGLNQPQHF. The CDR3 nucleotides read TGTGCCAGCAGCTTGCTAACAGGCCTCAATCAGCCCCAGCATTTT.

The gene calls are TRBV18 and TRBJ2-1; 7 bases line up with TRBD1. V trimming: 4 bases; J trimming: 12 bases; junction bases outside the gene matches: 9. The CDR3 runs to 13 residues. Germline V gene lookup returns CDR1 KGHSH and CDR2 LQKENI. The CDR3 here is CASSLMDRSLQFF. The CDR3 DNA follows: TGTGCCAGCTCACTTATGGACAGGTCTTTGCAGTTCTTC.

The chain combines TRBV6-5 with TRBJ2-7; 7 bases agree with TRBD1. The germline V gene has CDR1 MNHEY and CDR2 SVGAGI. The CDR3 length is 15 residues. Germline trimming cut 3 bases from V and 2 bases from J; bases unmatched to any gene: 7. The DNA of the CDR3 is TGTGCCAGCAGTTATGGGGACAGCATAGCCTACGAGCAGTACTTC. Translation: CASSYGDSIAYEQYF.